These 10 T cell receptor beta chains originate from one sample sequenced in a study of T cells in Graves' hyperthyroidism and ophthalmopathy. RNA transcripts gave rise to amplified TCR beta CDR3 regions. TCR CDR3 underwent first-round RT-PCR with the HTBI primer set. Using its own MiXCR run on the multiplex PCR reads, TCRdb lists one record per CDR3 protein. The table lists hundreds of thousands of distinct CDR3 sequences, approximately 15% of them singletons. Sequenced sample: blood. These receptors were obtained from a woman aged 45-60 years with Graves' ophthalmopathy.

This clonotype showed up many times. The CDR3: CSASPSGRATDTQYF. DNA for the CDR3: TGCAGTGCTAGTCCTAGCGGGAGGGCCACAGATACGCAGTATTTT. The chain employs TRBV20-1 and TRBJ2-3; TRBD2 aligns across 12 bases. Germline values: CDR1 DFQATT, CDR2 SNEGSKA (reference sequence). The CDR3 is made up of 15 amino acids. Losses at the gene ends were 3 bases for V and 2 bases for J; bases not matched to a gene: 3.

The sample holds many counts of this clonotype. The V and J genes are TRBV28 and TRBJ2-7; TRBD2 might be the D (6 bases). The ends were cut back, 7 bases at V and 4 bases at J, with 17 bases in the middle. The CDR3 length is 14 residues. The V gene's germline CDR1 is MDHEN and CDR2 SYDVKM. CDR3 amino acids: CASTSDSREYEQYF. DNA for the CDR3: TGTGCCAGCACTTCTGACAGCCGGGAGTACGAGCAGTACTTC.

This clonotype came up many times. The rearrangement uses TRBV9 and TRBJ2-2; perhaps TRBD2 as D (6 bases). The V gene lost 2 bases and the J gene lost 0 bases, with 8 bases spanning the gap. CDR3 length: 15 amino acids. CDR1 and CDR2 (germline): SGDLS, YYNGEE. CDR3 in amino acids: CASSVTGANTGELFF. The CDR3 nucleotides read TGTGCCAGCAGCGTGACGGGGGCGAACACCGGGGAGCTGTTTTTT.

The rearrangement links TRBV12-5 to TRBJ2-1; 12 bases fit TRBD2. The V and J ends lost 3 bases and 4 bases, in that order; junction bases with no gene match: 10. This CDR3 spans 18 amino acids. Germline V gene data show CDR1 as LGHNT and CDR2 as FRNRAP. CDR3 sequence (DNA): TGTGCTAGTGGTTTTCTGACTAGCGGGAGTGGCGCTTACAATGAGCAGTTCTTC. Protein: CASGFLTSGSGAYNEQFF.

This clonotype was picked up many times. V usage is TRBV5-5 and J usage is TRBJ2-3; no clear D. V was cut by 4 bases and J by 6 bases, with 15 bases left in between. The CDR3 contains 14 residues. Germline CDR1 reads SGHKS; CDR2 reads YYEKEE (reference sequence). DNA of the CDR3: TGTGCCAGCAGCACGGACCCCGCGCCGGATACGCAGTATTTT. Translated, it gives CASSTDPAPDTQYF.

This clonotype has ten or more counts. Written as DNA, the CDR3 is TGCGCCAGCAGCTTTTTTGGGACAGCAGACAATTCACCCCTCCACTTT. Amino acids: CASSFFGTADNSPLHF. The chain is built from TRBV5-1 and TRBJ1-6, with 7 bases lining up with TRBD1. The CDR3 sequence is 16 residues long. V shed 2 bases, J shed 7 bases, and the junction held 9 bases outside the gene matches. Looked up from germline, CDR1 is SGHRS and CDR2 is YFSETQ.

V is TRBV20-1 and J is TRBJ1-3; D is perhaps TRBD1 (6 bases). The CDR3 sequence is 16 residues long. Trimming stripped 3 bases from V and 0 bases from J, with 15 bases between. Per the germline V gene, CDR1 is DFQATT and CDR2 is SNEGSKA (reference sequence). The CDR3 nucleotides read TGCAGTGCTAGGAAACAGGGAGATTTCTCTGGAAACACCATATATTTT. Translated: CSARKQGDFSGNTIYF.

This clonotype has at least ten counts. The chain combines TRBV7-9 with TRBJ2-3; 8 positions match TRBD2. Germline lookup yields CDR1 SEHNR and CDR2 FQNEAQ (reference sequence). Trimming cost V 0 bases and J 4 bases; bases outside gene matches: 12. This CDR3 is 18 amino acids long. The CDR3 region has the DNA TGTGCCAGCAGCTTAGCCCTCCGGCTAGCGGGCACCCCAGATACGCAGTATTTT. This codes for CASSLALRLAGTPDTQYF.

This clonotype occurred many times. The rearrangement joins TRBV12-3 or TRBV12-4 to TRBJ2-1; 7 bases line up with TRBD2. The J segment lost 8 bases and the V segment lost 3 bases, leaving 10 bases of the junction unmatched. This CDR3 has 15 amino acids. The CDR3 sequence: CASSFRGSRDHEQFF. The CDR3 DNA is TGTGCCAGCAGTTTTCGCGGGAGTAGGGACCATGAGCAGTTCTTC.

This clonotype was detected many times. The CDR3 reads CASSSEQGKETQYF. CDR3 nucleotides: TGTGCCAGCAGCTCAGAACAGGGTAAAGAGACCCAGTACTTC. The rearrangement uses TRBV7-2 and TRBJ2-5; D is possibly TRBD1 (6 bases). Trimming pared 4 bases from V and 3 bases from J, leaving 12 bases between. Germline loops: CDR1 SGHTA, CDR2 FQGNSA. This CDR3 has 14 amino acids.